Given below is one TCR beta chain in context. There are a few counts of this clonotype. Its binding antigen is unknown. One base away there is no much larger clone; base qualities are not given. Reads for this sample came from an Illumina NovaSeq 6000. cDNA libraries for TCRalpha and TCRbeta were prepared by 5'RACE using constant-segment primers, with sample barcodes and unique molecular identifiers added. RNA was extracted from every sample with Trizol reagent. The libraries were amplified in two PCR steps, and the second step added a second sample barcode and Illumina TruSeq adapters. The libraries were sequenced on an Illumina NovaSeq using 2 x 150 bp paired-end reads. Per the source publication's procedure: With migec v1.2.7, reads were demultiplexed and then collapsed into UMI-guided consensus sequences. Using mixcr v2.1.11, UMI consensuses were aligned to TRA and TRB V and J templates and then assembled into clonotypes. Expanded or contracted clonotypes were those called significant by both edgeR and NoisET, with noise models trained on biological replicates. For edgeR calls, a false discovery rate-adjusted p below 0.01 and a log2 fold-change threshold of 1 were applied. As an exploratory analysis of dynamics, max-normalized trajectories of the 1000 most abundant clonotypes were examined with PCA combined with hierarchical clustering. Separately sequenced CD4+ and CD8+ repertoires were used to assign the CD4 or CD8 phenotype of responding clones. The public sequencing data were trimmed at Q25 with fastp and processed into clonotypes with MiXCR by TCRdb, which kept only in-frame beta chains. Entries that share a CDR3 protein sequence are merged under the most common genes and DNA. TCRdb assigned the V and J calls; the authors' analysis was not used. This sample lists under 350,000 distinct CDR3 sequences; about a sixth were detected once. The ten largest make up approximately 23% of the sample.

The data were taken from a study of T-cell memory formation after mild COVID-19 (dated by TCRdb to about 2021). For context, the study as a whole: Most TCR sequence clusters were specific to one of the two donors. In a couple of donors, T-cell clones that expanded and contracted after mild COVID-19 were tracked by sequencing TCRalpha and TCRbeta repertoires over time. Two young, previously healthy adult volunteers made up the cohort, one male and one female.

The CDR3, cysteine through phenylalanine, is 15 amino acids long. The DNA shown is the 45-base CDR3, in frame from base 1. V is shortened by 4 bases, J by 6 bases, and the region joining them spans 17 bases. The germline V gene encodes CDR1 SGHKS and CDR2 YYEKEE (reference sequence). Ficoll-Paque density gradient centrifugation was the method used to isolate PBMCs. Paper-wide results and their limitations: The detection of some responding clones in pre-infection memory suggests that pre-existing cross-reactive memory T cells joined the SARS-CoV-2 response. Balanced CD4/CD8 phenotypes were observed for clones contracting from day 15 to 85, whereas a bias towards CD4+ was observed for a second wave of clones expanding from day 15 to 37. The study covered only a couple of mild cases, and larger cohorts including severe cases with pre-infection samples were considered necessary. Contracting CD4+ clones appeared mostly in the CM and EM memory subsets, whereas CD8+ clones were enriched in EMRA. Whether the second-wave clones peaking on day 37 were SARS-CoV-2 specific was not confirmed.

Sequenced sample: PBMCs or a T cell subset sorted from them (not recorded which). Here the chain combines TRBV5-5 and TRBJ1-5, with an unclear D gene assignment. The clonotype was recovered from a man between 18 and 35 years old who had mild COVID-19 (a few samples of this study predate the infection). The sample titles of this study are shuffled in the database, so cell type and time point are left out; the donor was told from shared clones. The base sequence is TGTGCCAGCAGCACCGGGAGCGGACCGAGTCAGCCCCAGCATTTT. This yields the protein CASSTGSGPSQPQHF.